This T cell receptor beta chain originates from a study of cytomegalovirus exposure and HLA in healthy donors. The wider study: Caucasian-associated ancestry cluster membership applied to under 85% of about 370 genotyped donors. Findings of the study overall: Cytomegalovirus association was listed for about 180 TCR beta chains. A missense DCLRE1C variant was associated with V- and J-gene trimming of TCR beta chains in a later analysis, and an independent cohort replicated the association.

Both 60 Vbeta primers and 13 Jbeta primers went into the PCR. The assay was immunoSEQ multiplex PCR, and TCRdb's table has in-frame clones only and misses some. This table holds 150,000 to 200,000 clones, 84% found once. In regard to this clone: The antigen is unknown.

The CDR3 runs 11 residues. CDR1 and CDR2 from the germline V gene are SNHLY and FYNNEI. V was shortened by 6 bases and J by 11 bases, with 13 bases between the two germline ends. This TCR was recovered from a boy younger than 18 in good health and CMV-seronegative. The genes are TRBV2 and TRBJ2-5, with unresolved D. The specimen sequenced was PBMCs. The CDR3 coding sequence is TGTGCCAGCAGCGCGATTAGAGTGCAGTACTTC. Translation: CASSAIRVQYF.